These T cell receptor beta chains were read from a single sample in a study of shared clonotypes between healthy human individuals. Assay used: immunoSEQ multiplex PCR; TCRdb lists only in-frame clones, some missing. This table has about 2.4 million clones, over 85% appearing once. Material: naive CD4+ T cells from PBMCs. The origin of the receptors is a young man in good health. Some clones in this sample may be carry-over from other donors' samples. CDR3s include the opening cysteine and the closing phenylalanine or tryptophan. D genes are given only for firm matches.

.	TRBJ2-4	TRBV7-6	CASSLGQIDSSIQYF	TGTGCCAGCAGCTTAGGCCAGATTGATAGTAGCATTCAGTACTTC
.	TRBJ2-5	TRBV10-3	CAISRGHEKETQYF	TGTGCCATATCGAGGGGACACGAGAAAGAGACCCAGTACTTC
.	TRBJ2-7	TRBV18	CASSPSGDEQYF	TGTGCCAGCTCACCGTCAGGGGACGAGCAGTACTTC
.	TRBJ1-2	TRBV30	CAWTSGGGYTF	TGTGCCTGGACCTCTGGCGGGGGCTACACCTTC
.	TRBJ1-1	TRBV9	CASGQNTEAFF	TGTGCCAGCGGGCAGAACACTGAAGCTTTCTTT
.	TRBJ1-6	TRBV4-3	CASSQGGGRAYNSPLHF	TGCGCCAGCAGCCAAGGGGGGGGCAGAGCGTATAATTCACCCCTCCACTTT
.	TRBJ1-5	TRBV5-8	CASSRPGQRPQHF	TGTGCCAGCAGCCGACCGGGCCAGCGGCCCCAGCATTTT
.	TRBJ2-7	TRBV5-1	CASSFTGSPYEQYF	TGCGCCAGCAGCTTCACAGGGTCTCCCTACGAGCAGTACTTC
.	TRBJ1-1	TRBV6-1	CASSGGVLNTEAFF	TGTGCCAGCAGTGGGGGGGTATTGAACACTGAAGCTTTCTTT
TRBD1	TRBJ2-7	TRBV27	CASRPTGPYEQYF	TGTGCCAGCAGGCCGACAGGGCCCTACGAGCAGTACTTC
TRBD2	TRBJ2-7	TRBV5-1	CASSRTSGNLRNYEQYF	TGCGCCAGCAGCCGGACTAGCGGGAACCTTCGGAACTACGAGCAGTACTTC